This T cell receptor (beta chain) was captured in a study of shared T cell receptors in the human thymus. This clone was counted a few times. CDR3 length equals 12 residues. CDR1 is SNHLY and CDR2 is FYNNEI in the germline V gene. The V end was cut by 8 bases, the J end by 9 bases, with 14 bases between. Here immunoSEQ multiplex PCR was the method, and the copy in TCRdb shows in-frame clones only, minus some. The profile shows around 340,000 clones, approximately 95% of them singletons. Sequencing was done on a sample of thymocytes. The sequence was collected from a human donor. The gene calls are TRBV2 and TRBJ2-1; D is tentatively TRBD1 or TRBD2 (6 bases each). CDR3 coding DNA: TGTGCCAGCCATACAGGGCGGGGTGAGCAGTTCTTC. It codes for CASHTGRGEQFF.